These 14 T cell receptor beta chains originate from one sample sequenced in a study of blood T cell repertoires in COVID-19. Generated by immunoSEQ multiplex PCR, the TCRdb table keeps only in-frame clones and is missing some. The table includes 250,000 to 300,000 clones, approximately 88% detected once. The sequenced sample consisted of peripheral blood. The receptor source for this set is a woman in her sixties or seventies with COVID-19, enrolled during active disease.

This clone was counted once. V is TRBV6-5 and J is TRBJ1-2, with unresolved D. Per germline, CDR1 MNHEY and CDR2 SVGAGI. The CDR3 is 13 residues long. V lost 6 bases and J 2 bases, leaving 10 bases between the germline ends. The CDR3 nucleotides are TGTGCCAGCAGGGACGGGGAGAACTATGGCTACACCTTC. This encodes CASRDGENYGYTF.

This rearrangement joins TRBV19 to TRBJ2-3, with TRBD1 identical over 7 bases. With V trimmed by 7 bases and J by 0 bases, 4 bases remained unmatched. Germline CDR1 reads LNHDA; CDR2 reads SQIVND (reference sequence). There are 14 residues in the CDR3. CDR3 loop: CASKLGQSTDTQYF. The DNA of the CDR3 is TGTGCCAGTAAGTTGGGACAGAGCACAGATACGCAGTATTTT. The full variable domain, with the rest looked up from reference TRBV19 and TRBJ2-3, is DGGITQSPKYLFRKEGQNVTLSCEQNLNHDAMYWYRQDPGQGLRLIYYSQIVNDFQKGDIAEGYSVSREKKESFPLTVTSAQKNPTAFYLCASKLGQSTDTQYFGPGTRLTVL.

The V gene is TRBV7-6, the J gene TRBJ1-3; 7 bases map to TRBD1. CDR3 length: 16 residues. Unmatched junction bases numbered 10, after V lost 4 bases and J lost 4 bases. Looked up from germline, CDR1 is SGHVS and CDR2 is FNYEAQ. The CDR3 sequence is CASSYNPNRGGNTIYF. CDR3 sequence (DNA): TGTGCCAGCAGCTACAACCCGAACAGGGGAGGAAACACCATATATTTT.

J is TRBJ2-7 and V is TRBV30, with 11 nucleotides matching TRBD1. There are 14 residues in the CDR3. The germline V gene has CDR1 GTSNPN and CDR2 SVGIG (reference sequence). Trimming cost V 5 bases and J 4 bases; bases outside gene matches: 7. The CDR3 is CAWGPGTGGYEQYF. CDR3 sequence (DNA): TGTGCCTGGGGGCCCGGGACAGGGGGTTACGAGCAGTACTTC.

The chain recombines TRBV30 with TRBJ1-1, with TRBD1 matching 7 bases. Trimming took 3 bases from V and 1 from J; bases not matched to a gene: 14. From germline, CDR1 is GTSNPN and CDR2 SVGIG (reference sequence). The CDR3 extends over 17 amino acids. Here the CDR3 reads CAWRKTRDSIRNTEAFF. CDR3 in DNA: TGTGCCTGGAGAAAAACCCGGGACAGTATAAGGAACACTGAAGCTTTCTTT. The variable domain in full, completed from reference TRBV30 and TRBJ1-1, reads SQTIHQWPATLVQPVGSPLSLECTVEGTSNPNLYWYRQAAGRGLQLLFYSVGIGQISSEVPQNLSASRPQDRQFILSSKKLLLSDSGFYLCAWRKTRDSIRNTEAFFGQGTRLTVV.

The gene calls are TRBV9 and TRBJ2-7; TRBD2 matches at 9 bases. CDR1 and CDR2 (germline): SGDLS, YYNGEE. The CDR3 is 14 residues long. V lost 3 bases to trimming and J lost 2 bases; unmatched junction nucleotides: 3. The CDR3 loop reads CASSASGTTYEQYF. CDR3 sequence (DNA): TGTGCCAGCAGCGCTAGCGGGACTACCTACGAGCAGTACTTC.

By share, this clone counts as medium-sized. V is TRBV27 and J is TRBJ1-3; D is undetermined. V shed 6 bases and J shed 2 bases, with 17 bases lying between them. The CDR3 runs 16 residues. CDR1 is MNHEY, CDR2 SMNVEV, per germline (reference sequence). CDR3 loop: CASSWGSGGTGNTIYF. CDR3 in DNA: TGTGCCAGCAGCTGGGGATCCGGAGGGACTGGAAACACCATATATTTT.

The genes are TRBV7-9 and TRBJ1-3, with D possibly matching TRBD1 (6 bases). CDR3 length: 15 amino acids. The germline V gene encodes CDR1 SEHNR and CDR2 FQNEAQ (reference sequence). Between the trimmed V and J ends, which lost 2 bases and 4 bases, there was a span of 12 bases. The CDR3 sequence is CASSLNRDGGNTIYF. The CDR3 bases are TGTGCCAGCAGCTTAAACAGGGACGGAGGAAACACCATATATTTT.

The chain carries TRBV9 and TRBJ2-7; TRBD1 matches 8 bases. The V segment lost 2 bases and the J segment 7 bases; nucleotides outside the gene matches: 11. The germline V gene has CDR1 SGDLS and CDR2 YYNGEE. The CDR3 is made up of 15 amino acids. The CDR3 DNA follows: TGTGCCAGCAGCGTCTCCGGGACAGGCTCCCAGGAGCAGTACTTC. Translated, it gives CASSVSGTGSQEQYF.

This clone occurred once. The gene calls are TRBV4-1 and TRBJ2-3; D uncertain. Trimming left V 6 bases short and J 8 bases short, with 15 bases between. Germline V gene data show CDR1 as MGHRA and CDR2 as YSYEKL. The CDR3 has 13 amino acids. CDR3 region: CASRFGGAATQYF. In DNA form, the CDR3 reads TGCGCCAGCAGGTTCGGTGGCGCGGCTACGCAGTATTTT.

V usage is TRBV24-1 and J usage is TRBJ2-3, with D perhaps TRBD2 (6 bases). The germline V and J ends were trimmed by 4 bases and 2 bases, with 12 bases remaining between them. The CDR3 totals 15 residues. The V gene's germline CDR1 is KGHDR and CDR2 SFDVKD. Here the CDR3 DNA reads TGTGCCACCAGTGACTATAGCGGAATCACAGATACGCAGTATTTT. It translates to CATSDYSGITDTQYF.

V is TRBV4-2 and J is TRBJ1-3; TRBD1 matches 9 bases. V gave up 5 bases and J gave up 4 bases; unmatched junction bases: 12. The CDR3 runs 17 residues. Germline CDR1 reads LGHNA; CDR2 reads YNFKEQ. The CDR3 is CASSSIGQGMLGNTIYF. In DNA form, the CDR3 reads TGTGCCAGCAGCTCAATCGGACAGGGGATGTTAGGAAACACCATATATTTT.

The V and J genes are TRBV11-3 and TRBJ2-3; 16 positions agree with TRBD2. Germline V lookup: CDR1 SGHNT, CDR2 YENEEA. The CDR3 contains 18 residues. Trimming cost V 5 bases and J 1 base; bases outside gene matches: 6. The CDR3: CASSLGLAGGLGTDTQYF. The CDR3 DNA reads TGTGCCAGCAGCCTGGGACTAGCGGGAGGGCTTGGCACAGATACGCAGTATTTT. Full variable domain (remainder filled in from reference TRBV11-3 and TRBJ2-3): EAGVVQSPRYKIIEKKQPVAFWCNPISGHNTLYWYLQNLGQGPELLIRYENEEAVDDSQLPKDRFSAERLKGVDSTLKIQPAELGDSAVYLCASSLGLAGGLGTDTQYFGPGTRLTVL.

The rearrangement links TRBV5-5 to TRBJ1-5; D not resolved. Germline CDR1 SGHKS, CDR2 YYEKEE (reference sequence). Trimming removed 2 bases at V and 1 base at J, with 10 bases between. The CDR3 runs 15 residues. In DNA form, the CDR3 reads TGTGCCAGCAGCTTTTCGGGTAGGAGCAATCAGCCCCAGCATTTT. It codes for CASSFSGRSNQPQHF.